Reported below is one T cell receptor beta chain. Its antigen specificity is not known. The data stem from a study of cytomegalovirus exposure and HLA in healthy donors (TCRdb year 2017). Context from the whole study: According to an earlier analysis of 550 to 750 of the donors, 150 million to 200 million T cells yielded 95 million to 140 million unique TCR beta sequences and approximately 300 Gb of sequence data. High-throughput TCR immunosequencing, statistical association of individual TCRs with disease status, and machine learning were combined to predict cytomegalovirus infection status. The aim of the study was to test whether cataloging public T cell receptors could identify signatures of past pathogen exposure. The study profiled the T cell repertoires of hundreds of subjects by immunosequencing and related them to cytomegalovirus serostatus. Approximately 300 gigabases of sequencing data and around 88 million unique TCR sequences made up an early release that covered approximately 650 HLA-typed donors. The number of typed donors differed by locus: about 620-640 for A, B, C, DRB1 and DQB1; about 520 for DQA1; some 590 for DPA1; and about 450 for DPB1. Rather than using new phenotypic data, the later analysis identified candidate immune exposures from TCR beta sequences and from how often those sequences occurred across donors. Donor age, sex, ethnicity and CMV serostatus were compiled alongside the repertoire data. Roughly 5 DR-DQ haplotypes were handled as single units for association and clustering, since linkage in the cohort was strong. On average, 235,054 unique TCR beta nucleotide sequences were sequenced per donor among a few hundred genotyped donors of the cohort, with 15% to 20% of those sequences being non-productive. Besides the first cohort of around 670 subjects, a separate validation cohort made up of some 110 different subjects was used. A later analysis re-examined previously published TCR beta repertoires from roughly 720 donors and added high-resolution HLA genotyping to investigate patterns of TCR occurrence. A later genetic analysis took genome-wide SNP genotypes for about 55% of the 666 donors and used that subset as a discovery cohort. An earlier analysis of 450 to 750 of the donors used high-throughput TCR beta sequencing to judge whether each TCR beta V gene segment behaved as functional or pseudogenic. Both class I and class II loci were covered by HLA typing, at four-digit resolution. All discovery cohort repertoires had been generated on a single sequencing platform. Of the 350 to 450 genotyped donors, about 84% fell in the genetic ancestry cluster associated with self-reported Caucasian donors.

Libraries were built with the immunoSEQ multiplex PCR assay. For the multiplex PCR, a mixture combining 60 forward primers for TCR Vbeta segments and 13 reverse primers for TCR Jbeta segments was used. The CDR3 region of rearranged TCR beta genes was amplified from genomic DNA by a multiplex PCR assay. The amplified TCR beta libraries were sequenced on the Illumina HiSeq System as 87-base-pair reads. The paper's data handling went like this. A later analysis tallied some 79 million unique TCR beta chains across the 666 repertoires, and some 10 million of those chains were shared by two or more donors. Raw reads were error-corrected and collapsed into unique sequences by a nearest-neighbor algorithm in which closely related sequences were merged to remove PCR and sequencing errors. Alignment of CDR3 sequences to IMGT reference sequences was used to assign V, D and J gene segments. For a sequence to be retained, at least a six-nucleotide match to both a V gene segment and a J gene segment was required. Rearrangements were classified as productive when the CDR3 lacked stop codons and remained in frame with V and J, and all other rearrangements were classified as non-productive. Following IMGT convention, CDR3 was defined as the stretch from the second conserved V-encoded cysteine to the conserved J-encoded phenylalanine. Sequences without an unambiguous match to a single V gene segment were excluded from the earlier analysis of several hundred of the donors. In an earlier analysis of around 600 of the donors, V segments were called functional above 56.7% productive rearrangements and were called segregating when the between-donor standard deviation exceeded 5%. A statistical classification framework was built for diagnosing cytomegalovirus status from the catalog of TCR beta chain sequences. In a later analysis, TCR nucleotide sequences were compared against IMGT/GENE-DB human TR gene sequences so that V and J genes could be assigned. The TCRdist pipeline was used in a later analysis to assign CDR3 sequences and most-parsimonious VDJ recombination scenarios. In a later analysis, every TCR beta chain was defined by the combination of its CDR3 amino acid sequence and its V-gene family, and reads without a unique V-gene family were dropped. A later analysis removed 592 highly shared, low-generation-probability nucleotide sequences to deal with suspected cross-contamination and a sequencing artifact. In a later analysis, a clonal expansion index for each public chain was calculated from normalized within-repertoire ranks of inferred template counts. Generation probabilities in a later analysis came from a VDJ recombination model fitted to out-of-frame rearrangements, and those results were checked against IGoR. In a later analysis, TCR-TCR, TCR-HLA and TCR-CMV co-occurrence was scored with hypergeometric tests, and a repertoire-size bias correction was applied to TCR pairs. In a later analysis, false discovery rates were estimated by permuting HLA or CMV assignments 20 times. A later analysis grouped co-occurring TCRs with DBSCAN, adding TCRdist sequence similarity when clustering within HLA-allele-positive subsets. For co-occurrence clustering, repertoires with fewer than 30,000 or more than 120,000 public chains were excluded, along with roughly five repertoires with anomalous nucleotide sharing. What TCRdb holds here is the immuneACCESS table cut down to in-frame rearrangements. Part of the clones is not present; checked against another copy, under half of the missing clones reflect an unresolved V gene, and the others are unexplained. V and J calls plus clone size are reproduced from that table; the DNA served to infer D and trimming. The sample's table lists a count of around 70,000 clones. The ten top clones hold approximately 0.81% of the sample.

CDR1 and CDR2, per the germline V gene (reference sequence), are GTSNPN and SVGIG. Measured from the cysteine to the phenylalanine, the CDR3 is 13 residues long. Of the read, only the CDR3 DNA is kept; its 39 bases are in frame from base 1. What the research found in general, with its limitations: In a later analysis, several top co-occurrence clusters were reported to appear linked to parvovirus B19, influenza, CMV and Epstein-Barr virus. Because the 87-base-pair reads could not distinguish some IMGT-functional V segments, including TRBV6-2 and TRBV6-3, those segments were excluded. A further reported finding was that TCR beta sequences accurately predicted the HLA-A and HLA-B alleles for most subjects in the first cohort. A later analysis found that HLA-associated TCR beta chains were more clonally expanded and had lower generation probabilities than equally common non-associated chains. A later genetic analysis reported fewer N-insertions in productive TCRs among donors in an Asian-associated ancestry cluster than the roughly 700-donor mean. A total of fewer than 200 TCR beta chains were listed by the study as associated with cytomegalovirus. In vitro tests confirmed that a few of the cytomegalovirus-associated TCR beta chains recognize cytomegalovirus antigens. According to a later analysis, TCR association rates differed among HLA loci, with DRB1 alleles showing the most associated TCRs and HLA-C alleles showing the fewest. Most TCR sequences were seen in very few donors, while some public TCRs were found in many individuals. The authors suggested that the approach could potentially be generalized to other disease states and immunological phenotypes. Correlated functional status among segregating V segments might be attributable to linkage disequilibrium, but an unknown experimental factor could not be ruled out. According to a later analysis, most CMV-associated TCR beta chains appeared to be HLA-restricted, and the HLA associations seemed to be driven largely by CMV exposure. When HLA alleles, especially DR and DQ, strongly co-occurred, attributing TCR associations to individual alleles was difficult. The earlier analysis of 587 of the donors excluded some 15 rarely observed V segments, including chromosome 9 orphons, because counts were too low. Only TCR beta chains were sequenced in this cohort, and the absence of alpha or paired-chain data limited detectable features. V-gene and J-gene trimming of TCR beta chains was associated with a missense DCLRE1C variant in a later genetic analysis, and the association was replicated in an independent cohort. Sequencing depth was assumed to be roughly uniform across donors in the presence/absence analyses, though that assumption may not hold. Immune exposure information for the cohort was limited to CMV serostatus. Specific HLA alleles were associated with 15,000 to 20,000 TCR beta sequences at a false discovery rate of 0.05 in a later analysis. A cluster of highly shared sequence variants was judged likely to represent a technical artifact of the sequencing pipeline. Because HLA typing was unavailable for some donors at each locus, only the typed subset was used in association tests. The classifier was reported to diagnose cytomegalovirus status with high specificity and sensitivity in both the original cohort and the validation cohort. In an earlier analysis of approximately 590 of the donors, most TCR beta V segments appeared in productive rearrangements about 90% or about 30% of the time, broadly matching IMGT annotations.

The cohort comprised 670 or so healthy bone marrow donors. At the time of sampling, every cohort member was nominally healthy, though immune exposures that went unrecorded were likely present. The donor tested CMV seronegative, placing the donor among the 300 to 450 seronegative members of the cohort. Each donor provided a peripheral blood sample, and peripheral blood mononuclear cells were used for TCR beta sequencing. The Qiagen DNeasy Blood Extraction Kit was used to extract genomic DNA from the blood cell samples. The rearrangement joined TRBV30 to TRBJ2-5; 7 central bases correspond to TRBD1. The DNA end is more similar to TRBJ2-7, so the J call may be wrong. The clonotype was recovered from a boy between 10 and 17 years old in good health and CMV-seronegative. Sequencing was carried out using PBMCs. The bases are TGTGCCTGGAACCGGGACAGCCCCTACGAGCAGTACTTC. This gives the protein CAWNRDSPYEQYF.